Listed below are T cell receptor beta chains from one sample, sequenced in a study of T-cell reconstitution after alpha-beta-depleted transplantation in children. TCRdb independently ran MiXCR on the PCR reads; one entry per CDR3 protein. The sample carries hundreds of thousands of distinct CDR3 sequences, around 16% recorded once. Sample: PBMCs, mostly from graft donor cells, taken 360 days after TCRalphabeta/CD19-depleted stem cell transplant. These receptors were obtained from a boy under two years old who had a stem cell transplant for Wiskott-Aldrich syndrome, so the T cells may come from the graft donor. Each CDR3 is given with its conserved first and last residue. The D gene is left open where the match is weak. Clone size is given for some rows only: seen once, a few or many times, or a class if the clone is expanded.

clone size	V gene	D gene	J gene	CDR3 DNA	CDR3 protein
NA	TRBV6-2/TRBV6-3	TRBD1	TRBJ2-7	TGTGCCAGCAGTTACTCCGGGACAGGCGACTACGAGCAGTACTTC	CASSYSGTGDYEQYF
NA	TRBV6-1	TRBD1	TRBJ1-1	TGTGCCAGCAGCCGGGACAGTCGTAGGGTAATGAACACTGAAGCTTTCTTT	CASSRDSRRVMNTEAFF
NA	TRBV5-1	NA	TRBJ2-6	TGCGCCAGCAGCTTGTATCCCAACGGGGCCAACGTCCTGACTTTC	CASSLYPNGANVLTF
NA	TRBV20-1	NA	TRBJ2-5	TGCAGTGCTCTCGGACTTACTAGGGAGACCCAGTACTTC	CSALGLTRETQYF
few	TRBV5-1	NA	TRBJ2-2	TGCGCCAGCAGCTCATCACTAGTCCTAACAAACACCGGGGAGCTGTTTTTT	CASSSSLVLTNTGELFF
many	TRBV4-3	NA	TRBJ1-1	TGCGCCAGCAGCCAAGGTTCAGGCAGGGCGAACACTGAAGCTTTCTTT	CASSQGSGRANTEAFF
NA	TRBV6-5	TRBD1	TRBJ2-7	TGTGCCAGCAGTTCCGCTGGACAGGCCCACACCTACGAGCAGTACTTC	CASSSAGQAHTYEQYF
NA	TRBV12-3/TRBV12-4	NA	TRBJ2-5	TGTGCCAGCAGTTTAAAACCCAACCTCCAAGAGACCCAGTACTTC	CASSLKPNLQETQYF
few	TRBV10-3	NA	TRBJ2-7	TGTGCCATCAGTGATAAAGCGGCCTCCTACGAGCAGTACTTC	CAISDKAASYEQYF
few	TRBV5-6	NA	TRBJ2-1	TGTGCCAGCAGCTTAGGACAACGGCAGTTCTTC	CASSLGQRQFF
NA	TRBV7-9	NA	TRBJ2-3	TGTGCCAGCAGCTTAGTCCGGACAGCTAGCACAGATACGCAGTATTTT	CASSLVRTASTDTQYF
few	TRBV25-1	TRBD1	TRBJ2-5	TGTGCCAGCAGTGAATATACAGGGGCAGGGGAGACCCAGTACTTC	CASSEYTGAGETQYF
few	TRBV28	TRBD1	TRBJ2-7	TGTGCCAGCATCTCCGGGACAGGGAGTGGCGAGCAGTACTTC	CASISGTGSGEQYF
few	TRBV10-3	TRBD1	TRBJ2-4	TGTGCCATCAGTGACCGCACAGGGGGCAGGGGAAACATTCAGTACTTC	CAISDRTGGRGNIQYF
few	TRBV7-2	TRBD2	TRBJ2-3	TGTGCCAGCAGCTTAGCGAGAGTGACTAGCGGTTATTCAGATACGCAGTATTTT	CASSLARVTSGYSDTQYF
NA	TRBV12-3/TRBV12-4	TRBD2	TRBJ2-5	TGTGCCAGCAGTTTACCCGGACTAGAGGCGATAAACCAAGAGACCCAGTACTTC	CASSLPGLEAINQETQYF
NA	TRBV20-1	TRBD1	TRBJ2-7	TGCAGTGCACAAACAGGGGGCGGGCAGTACTTC	CSAQTGGGQYF
NA	TRBV6-6	NA	TRBJ1-3	TGTGCCAGCCGGAGCTCTGGAAACACCATATATTTT	CASRSSGNTIYF
few	TRBV5-1	TRBD1	TRBJ2-2	TGCGCCAGCAGCCTAAGGGACAGGGGGGAGCTGTTTTTT	CASSLRDRGELFF
few	TRBV11-1	TRBD1	TRBJ2-2	TGTGCCAGCAGCAAAGGAGCCGGGACAGGGGTAAACACCGGGGAGCTGTTTTTT	CASSKGAGTGVNTGELFF
few	TRBV12-3/TRBV12-4	NA	TRBJ2-7	TGTGCCAGCAGCCGTTCTATCATCTACGAGCAGTACTTC	CASSRSIIYEQYF
NA	TRBV5-1	TRBD1	TRBJ2-7	TGCGCCAGCAGCCTGACAGGGGGTATATTCGAGCAGTACTTC	CASSLTGGIFEQYF
few	TRBV20-1	NA	TRBJ2-3	TGCAGTGCAAGACGAGGCACAGATACGCAGTATTTT	CSARRGTDTQYF
NA	TRBV20-1	TRBD1	TRBJ2-7	TGCAGTGCCGACTCGGACAGGGGATCCTACGAGCAGTACTTC	CSADSDRGSYEQYF
NA	TRBV27	TRBD2	TRBJ2-1	TGTGCCAGCAGTTTGCGGCGACCACTAGCGGGAGGCTACAATGAGCAGTTCTTC	CASSLRRPLAGGYNEQFF
few	TRBV28	NA	TRBJ2-2	TGTGCCAGCATCCGAAGCTTCCGGGAAACTTTCACCGGGGAGCTGTTTTTT	CASIRSFRETFTGELFF
NA	TRBV6-1	NA	TRBJ2-2	TGTCCACGCAGTCTTGGGCGGAAAACCGGGGAGCTGTTTTTT	CPRSLGRKTGELFF
few	TRBV21-1	NA	TRBJ2-5	TGTGCCAGCAGCAAATGGGGTGGGGAGACCCAGTACTTC	CASSKWGGETQYF
few	TRBV4-1	TRBD1	TRBJ2-2	TGCGCCAGCAGCCAGGGGACAGGAGGTCTCGGGGAGCTGTTTTTT	CASSQGTGGLGELFF
many	TRBV4-1	NA	TRBJ2-7	TGCGCCAGCAGCCAAGTCGGGGGGCTGTACGAGCAGTACTTC	CASSQVGGLYEQYF
few	TRBV7-2	NA	TRBJ2-7	TGTGCCAGCAGCTTAGTAAAGGGCGAGCAGTACTTC	CASSLVKGEQYF
NA	TRBV7-9	NA	TRBJ2-1	TGTGCCAGCAGATATAGTGGCTCCTACAATGAGCAGTTCTTC	CASRYSGSYNEQFF
NA	TRBV20-1	NA	TRBJ2-1	TGCAGTGCTAGGGTGGGGGCCGTACTCCCAGAGCAGTTCTTC	CSARVGAVLPEQFF
NA	TRBV5-1	NA	TRBJ1-1	TGCGCCAGCAGCTTGGTTAGGGATAGGGTCACTGAAGCTTTCTTT	CASSLVRDRVTEAFF
NA	TRBV3-1	TRBD1	TRBJ2-5	TGTGCCAGCAGCCAAGCGACAGGGTTTCAAGAGACCCAGTACTTC	CASSQATGFQETQYF